The 27 T cell receptor beta chains reported below all come from one sample, sequenced in a study of PD-1 blockade in classical Hodgkin lymphoma. Described time point: cycle 4 day 1 (C4D1), after 5 to 7 weeks of nivolumab. All patients experienced relapse after autologous stem cell transplantation, and brentuximab vedotin exposure was variable. Negative magnetic selection isolated CD4+ T cells from thawed PBMCs. Clones were sequenced by immunoSEQ multiplex PCR, and TCRdb holds only the in-frame ones, with some missing. The sample lists about 27,000 clones, around 85% seen once, with around 2.3% in the top ten. Material: CD4+ T cells from blood, obtained before the fourth cycle of nivolumab. Every receptor here comes from a human donor with classical Hodgkin lymphoma.

The V and J genes are TRBV6-4 and TRBJ2-1; no reliable D call. Trimming stripped 6 bases from V and 6 bases from J, with 15 bases between. This CDR3 has 14 residues. Germline V gene data show CDR1 as MRHNA and CDR2 as SNTAGT. The CDR3: CASSLDLMSNEQFF. The CDR3 DNA reads TGTGCCAGCAGCCTCGACCTAATGAGCAATGAGCAGTTCTTC.

V and J are TRBV6-1 and TRBJ1-5; D perhaps matches TRBD1 (5 bases). Germline lookup yields CDR1 MNHNS and CDR2 SASEGT. Trimming cost V 7 bases and J 4 bases, with 14 bases left between them. The CDR3 loop spans 14 amino acids. CDR3 amino acids: CASKEGQRNQPQHF. DNA of the CDR3: TGTGCCAGCAAGGAGGGGCAGAGGAATCAGCCCCAGCATTTT.

This chain links TRBV11-2 with TRBJ2-1, with 12 bases aligning to TRBD2. The CDR3 spans 15 residues. In germline, CDR1 is SGHAT, CDR2 FQNNGV. The ends lost 5 bases at V and 1 base at J; junction bases unmatched: 0. In DNA form, the CDR3 reads TGTGCCAGCAGCACTAGCGGGGGGTCCTACAATGAGCAGTTCTTC. It codes for CASSTSGGSYNEQFF.

This rearrangement joins TRBV10-3 to TRBJ1-2; 7 bases map to TRBD1. Germline-derived CDR1 and CDR2 are ENHRY and SYGVKD. Trimming removed 6 bases from V and 0 bases from J; junction bases left unmatched: 10. The CDR3 contains 16 residues. CDR3 protein: CAISSGTDFSNYGYTF. DNA for the CDR3: TGTGCCATCAGCTCCGGGACAGACTTTTCTAACTATGGCTACACCTTC.

The chain joins TRBV28 to TRBJ2-7; 7 nucleotides line up with TRBD2. Germline V CDR1 and CDR2: MDHEN, SYDVKM. There are 14 residues in the CDR3. V lost 3 bases, J lost 4 bases, and 6 bases stayed unmatched. The CDR3 coding sequence is TGTGCCAGCAGTTTCTTCAGCGGGAAGTACGAGCAGTACTTC. It codes for CASSFFSGKYEQYF.

This chain uses TRBV7-2 with TRBJ1-1; D is ambiguous. V lost 1 base to trimming and J lost 4 bases, with 7 bases between them. This CDR3 region has 13 residues. Germline CDR1 reads SGHTA; CDR2 reads FQGNSA. The CDR3 coding sequence is TGTGCCAGCAGCTTAGGGGAAGGCACTGAAGCTTTCTTT. The encoded protein is CASSLGEGTEAFF.

In its sample, this clone was seen once. The chain joins TRBV4-3 to TRBJ2-2; TRBD2 aligns across 10 bases. Germline V lookup: CDR1 LGHNA, CDR2 YSLEER. The CDR3 has 22 residues. V lost 3 bases and J lost 2; bases outside the gene matches: 21. The CDR3 loop reads CASSQRGLGLAVLFNNTGELFF. The DNA of the CDR3 is TGCGCCAGCAGCCAGCGAGGCTTAGGACTAGCGGTACTCTTTAACAACACCGGGGAGCTGTTTTTT.

This chain uses TRBV28 with TRBJ1-1; 9 bases agree with TRBD1. The CDR3 is 15 amino acids. Trimming took 4 bases from V and 7 from J; bases not matched to a gene: 10. Germline lookup yields CDR1 MDHEN and CDR2 SYDVKM. The CDR3 coding sequence is TGTGCCAGCAGTTCCTCCGGGACAGGGCAGGTTGAAGCTTTCTTT. It specifies CASSSSGTGQVEAFF.

There are a few counts of this clone. The chain combines TRBV4-3 with TRBJ1-2; weak D call: TRBD1 (5 bases). From germline, CDR1 is LGHNA and CDR2 YSLEER. V lost 0 bases and J lost 2, with 7 bases in between. CDR3 size: 14 residues. DNA for the CDR3: TGCGCCAGCAGCCAAGAGGAGGGGAACTATGGCTACACCTTC. It translates to CASSQEEGNYGYTF.

The gene calls are TRBV13 and TRBJ2-7, with 9 nucleotides matching TRBD2. CDR1 PRHDT and CDR2 FYEKMQ come from the germline V gene (reference sequence). The CDR3 is made up of 20 amino acids. The J segment lost 2 bases and the V segment lost 2 bases, leaving 19 bases of the junction unmatched. CDR3 in amino acids: CASSLSTSQVIAGDPYEQYF. In DNA, the CDR3 is TGTGCCAGCAGCTTATCTACTAGCCAAGTGATAGCGGGAGACCCCTACGAGCAGTACTTC.

The chain recombines TRBV5-4 with TRBJ2-1, with 13 nucleotides matching TRBD2. Germline V lookup: CDR1 SGHNT, CDR2 YYREEE (reference sequence). The CDR3 runs to 17 residues. V shed 3 bases, J shed 5 bases, and the junction held 8 bases outside the gene matches. DNA of the CDR3: TGTGCCAGCAGCTCGCGGACTAGCGGGAGTAGGGACAATGAGCAGTTCTTC. It codes for CASSSRTSGSRDNEQFF.

This chain connects TRBV2 to TRBJ2-7, with 9 bases lining up with TRBD2. CDR3 size: 19 residues. V lost 4 bases to trimming and J lost 0 bases; unmatched junction nucleotides: 16. CDR1 SNHLY and CDR2 FYNNEI come from the germline V gene. The CDR3 region is CASSAPFKTSGRSSYEQYF. The CDR3 region has the DNA TGTGCCAGCAGTGCCCCCTTCAAAACTAGCGGGCGGAGCTCCTACGAGCAGTACTTC.

The CDR3 DNA sequence: TGTGCCAGCAGTGACGAGGGAAACACTGAAGCTTTCTTT. This sequence encodes CASSDEGNTEAFF. V usage is TRBV6-4 and J usage is TRBJ1-1; the D is unclear. Trimming removed 2 bases from V and 2 bases from J, with 6 bases in between. The CDR3 is 13 amino acids. Germline V gene lookup returns CDR1 MRHNA and CDR2 SNTAGT.

The chain combines TRBV28 with TRBJ1-1; D uncertain. Germline V gene data show CDR1 as MDHEN and CDR2 as SYDVKM. The CDR3 sequence is 15 residues long. Trimming stripped 6 bases from V and 4 bases from J, with 18 bases between. CDR3 DNA sequence: TGTGCCAGCAGCCTCCCGATTGGGAGTAGCACTGAAGCTTTCTTT. It translates to CASSLPIGSSTEAFF.

V is TRBV27 and J is TRBJ2-5; D is possibly TRBD2 (6 bases). This CDR3 region has 17 residues. Germline-derived CDR1 and CDR2 are MNHEY and SMNVEV (reference sequence). Trimming stripped 0 bases from V and 6 bases from J, with 20 bases between. The CDR3 nucleotides are TGTGCCAGCAGTTTATCTTACGGTGGGGGGACTCTTAAGACCCAGTACTTC. Its protein product is CASSLSYGGGTLKTQYF.

The V gene is TRBV2, the J gene TRBJ1-2; D unresolved. V gave up 1 base and J gave up 0 bases, with 12 bases separating them. Germline V CDR1 and CDR2: SNHLY, FYNNEI. The CDR3 loop spans 16 amino acids. The CDR3 here is CASSEDGRPSNYGYTF. In DNA, the CDR3 is TGTGCCAGCAGTGAAGACGGCAGACCCTCTAACTATGGCTACACCTTC. Complete variable domain (other parts from reference TRBV2 and TRBJ1-2): EPEVTQTPSHQVTQMGQEVILRCVPISNHLYFYWYRQILGQKVEFLVSFYNNEISEKSEIFDDQFSVERPDGSNFTLKIRSTKLEDSAMYFCASSEDGRPSNYGYTFGSGTRLTVV.

This clone has a handful of counts. The chain combines TRBV7-2 with TRBJ2-5, with D perhaps matching TRBD1 or TRBD2 (5 bases each). The CDR3 runs to 13 residues. Germline values: CDR1 SGHTA, CDR2 FQGNSA. V lost 3 bases and J lost 4, with 9 bases in between. The CDR3 loop reads CASSLGTVETQYF. Written as DNA, the CDR3 is TGTGCCAGCAGCTTGGGGACGGTAGAGACCCAGTACTTC.

The genes are TRBV7-8 and TRBJ1-2; D not certain. The CDR3 loop spans 14 amino acids. The V end was cut by 1 base, the J end by 5 bases, with 11 bases between. CDR1 is SGHVS and CDR2 is FQNEAQ in the germline V gene. CDR3 protein: CASSLGSAEYGYTF. CDR3 nucleotides: TGTGCCAGCAGCTTAGGATCAGCGGAATATGGCTACACCTTC.

The V call is TRBV11-2, the J call TRBJ2-5; 9 nucleotides line up with TRBD2. The ends lost 6 bases at V and 3 bases at J; junction bases unmatched: 5. This CDR3 region has 14 residues. Looked up from germline, CDR1 is SGHAT and CDR2 is FQNNGV. This CDR3 is CASSPRLAEETQYF. CDR3 DNA sequence: TGTGCCAGCAGTCCCCGACTAGCGGAAGAGACCCAGTACTTC.

V gene TRBV19 combines with J gene TRBJ2-6, with D unclear. The CDR3 is 18 residues long. Germline assignment: CDR1 LNHDA and CDR2 SQIVND (reference sequence). V lost 3 bases and J 4 bases, leaving 19 bases between the germline ends. CDR3 sequence reads: CASSIKFGRKSGANVLTF. CDR3 in DNA: TGTGCCAGTAGTATTAAATTCGGCAGGAAGTCCGGGGCCAACGTCCTGACTTTC.

The J gene is TRBJ2-1, the V gene TRBV9; D not resolved. This CDR3 has 13 residues. V gave up 0 bases and J gave up 5 bases, with 6 bases separating them. Germline V gives CDR1 SGDLS, CDR2 YYNGEE. The CDR3 nucleotides are TGTGCCAGCAGCGTAGCACTCCACAATGAGCAGTTCTTC. It codes for CASSVALHNEQFF.

The CDR3 region is CASSLVFPTSGSSYEQYF. The CDR3 DNA reads TGTGCCAGCAGCTTGGTATTTCCAACGAGCGGAAGCTCCTACGAGCAGTACTTC. The rearrangement uses TRBV7-6 and TRBJ2-7, with TRBD2 as a possible D gene (5 bases). CDR3 size: 18 residues. Germline loops: CDR1 SGHVS, CDR2 FNYEAQ. Trimming cost V 3 bases and J 0 bases, with 21 bases left between them.

The rearrangement links TRBV4-3 to TRBJ2-5; TRBD1 agrees at 7 bases. V lost 2 bases to trimming and J lost 2 bases; unmatched junction nucleotides: 5. Germline V CDR1 and CDR2: LGHNA, YSLEER. This CDR3 region has 15 residues. CDR3 DNA sequence: TGCGCCAGCAGCCAACAGACAGGGAAACAAGAGACCCAGTACTTC. Protein sequence: CASSQQTGKQETQYF.

The chain has TRBV18 and TRBJ2-7; D uncertain. CDR3 length: 16 residues. The germline V gene encodes CDR1 KGHSH and CDR2 LQKENI. Trimming cost V 8 bases and J 5 bases, with 25 bases left between them. In DNA, the CDR3 is TGTGCCAGCAAACGAAACCAAGGGATAGTTGAGGACGAGCAGTACTTC. Its translation: CASKRNQGIVEDEQYF.

The chain joins TRBV30 to TRBJ2-3, with 9 bases identical to TRBD2. This CDR3 is 15 amino acids long. Germline loops: CDR1 GTSNPN, CDR2 SVGIG (reference sequence). Trimming took 3 bases from V and 4 from J; bases not matched to a gene: 8. CDR3 protein: CAWSMIAGAPDTQYF. Written as DNA, the CDR3 is TGTGCCTGGAGCATGATAGCGGGAGCCCCAGATACGCAGTATTTT.

This clone was observed a handful of times. The chain couples TRBV27 to TRBJ1-2; D is perhaps TRBD1 (5 bases). This CDR3 has 14 amino acids. Trimming left V 1 base short and J 4 bases short, with 10 bases between. The germline V gene encodes CDR1 MNHEY and CDR2 SMNVEV (reference sequence). The CDR3 DNA reads as TGTGCCAGCAGTTTATTACCGGGGGTCTATGGCTACACCTTC. Its translation is CASSLLPGVYGYTF.

CDR3 nucleotides: TGTGCCAGCAGATCCCAGGGGAGGGACACTGAAGCTTTCTTT. Translating gives CASRSQGRDTEAFF. V usage is TRBV5-4 and J usage is TRBJ1-1; TRBD1 is a possible D gene (6 bases). V lost 5 bases and J lost 3, with 14 bases in between. This CDR3 region has 14 residues. Germline CDR1 and CDR2: SGHNT and YYREEE (reference sequence).